A selection of T cell receptor beta chains follows, all from one sample in a study of T cells in Graves' hyperthyroidism and ophthalmopathy. One entry per CDR3 protein, called by TCRdb with MiXCR from the multiplex PCR reads. The data contain roughly 420,000 distinct CDR3 sequences, around 15% of them singletons. The sequenced sample was blood. The receptors come from a woman aged 18-35 years with Graves' hyperthyroidism. Each CDR3 is given with its conserved first and last residue. The D gene is left open where the match is weak. A row's size may be missing; if present it is once, few, many or a size class.

D	V	size	J	CDR3	DNA
NA	TRBV28	NA	TRBJ2-2	CATIRSTANTGELFF	TGTGCCACCATCCGTTCAACCGCGAACACCGGGGAGCTGTTTTTT
NA	TRBV20-1	few	TRBJ2-1	CSVPYNEQFF	TGCAGTGTCCCCTACAATGAGCAGTTCTTC
TRBD2	TRBV20-1	many	TRBJ2-1	CSATLLAGEQFF	TGCAGTGCTACCCTACTAGCGGGTGAGCAGTTCTTC
NA	TRBV5-5	many	TRBJ1-1	CASSLRGTMNTEAFF	TGTGCCAGCAGCTTGAGGGGGACCATGAACACTGAAGCTTTCTTT
TRBD2	TRBV7-9	few	TRBJ2-2	CASSPRLAGGRNTGELFF	TGTGCCAGCAGCCCCCGCCTAGCGGGAGGGAGGAACACCGGGGAGCTGTTTTTT
NA	TRBV25-1	many	TRBJ2-7	CASRGDGTFYEQYF	TGTGCCAGCAGGGGGGATGGAACCTTCTACGAGCAGTACTTC
TRBD1	TRBV11-1	few	TRBJ1-6	CASSPDRGYSPLHF	TGTGCCAGCAGCCCGGACAGGGGTTATTCACCCCTCCACTTT
NA	TRBV6-2/TRBV6-3	few	TRBJ2-6	CASSYRRGSGANVLTF	TGTGCCAGCAGTTACCGGAGAGGCTCTGGGGCCAACGTCCTGACTTTC
NA	TRBV9	NA	TRBJ1-1	CASSVDGDPKAEAFF	TGTGCCAGCAGCGTAGATGGGGACCCCAAGGCTGAAGCTTTCTTT
TRBD2	TRBV11-2	many	TRBJ2-2	CASSLDSRTSGLGELFF	TGTGCCAGCAGCTTAGATTCTAGGACTAGCGGCCTCGGGGAGCTGTTTTTT
TRBD1	TRBV20-1	many	TRBJ1-2	CSATQGGANYGYTF	TGCAGTGCCACTCAGGGGGGAGCTAACTATGGCTACACCTTC
TRBD1	TRBV3-1	many	TRBJ2-5	CASSRQGAETQYF	TGTGCCAGCAGCCGACAGGGGGCAGAGACCCAGTACTTC
NA	TRBV2	NA	TRBJ1-1	CASNQARNTEAFF	TGTGCCAGCAATCAAGCCCGGAACACTGAAGCTTTCTTT
NA	TRBV30	many	TRBJ2-7	CAWSTSTGTGSYEQYF	TGTGCCTGGAGTACATCAACCGGGACGGGATCCTACGAGCAGTACTTC
TRBD1	TRBV25-1	few	TRBJ1-4	CASSEPPPTGRDEKLFF	TGTGCCAGCAGTGAACCCCCGCCGACAGGGCGAGATGAAAAACTGTTTTTT
NA	TRBV7-8	many	TRBJ2-5	CASSLGPGQETQYF	TGTGCCAGCAGCTTAGGGCCCGGTCAAGAGACCCAGTACTTC
NA	TRBV3-1	many	TRBJ1-2	CASSQELATSYGYTF	TGTGCCAGCAGCCAAGAACTCGCGACAAGCTATGGCTACACCTTC
TRBD1	TRBV6-2/TRBV6-3	NA	TRBJ2-3	CASYLDRVGTAGQSSTDTQYF	TGTGCCAGCTACCTGGACAGGGTAGGGACTGCAGGCCAATCTAGCACAGATACGCAGTATTTT
NA	TRBV30	NA	TRBJ1-1	CAWSVIGEMNTEAFF	TGTGCCTGGAGTGTAATTGGAGAGATGAACACTGAAGCTTTCTTT
TRBD1	TRBV5-1	many	TRBJ1-6	CASSQRTGQNSPLHF	TGCGCCAGCAGCCAACGGACAGGGCAAAATTCACCCCTCCACTTT
NA	TRBV7-8	many	TRBJ1-1	CASSPRDANTEAFF	TGTGCCAGCAGCCCACGGGACGCCAACACTGAAGCTTTCTTT
TRBD1	TRBV12-3/TRBV12-4	many	TRBJ1-2	CASRTTGGANYGYTF	TGTGCCAGCAGGACGACAGGGGGCGCGAACTATGGCTACACCTTC
TRBD1	TRBV7-8	few	TRBJ2-1	CASSPAGGASYNEQFF	TGTGCCAGCAGCCCGGCAGGGGGAGCCTCCTACAATGAGCAGTTCTTC
NA	TRBV24-1	NA	TRBJ2-1	CATQGSPSYNEQFF	TGTGCCACCCAAGGTTCCCCTTCCTACAATGAGCAGTTCTTC
NA	TRBV2	few	TRBJ2-5	CAISQLEGSPQYF	TGTGCCATCAGCCAACTAGAAGGAAGCCCCCAGTACTTC
NA	TRBV27	few	TRBJ2-7	CASSLFRGPYEQYF	TGTGCCAGCAGTTTATTTCGGGGCCCCTACGAGCAGTACTTC
TRBD1	TRBV10-2	NA	TRBJ1-2	CASSDPGQGGYGYTF	TGCGCCAGCAGTGACCCGGGACAGGGTGGCTATGGCTACACCTTC
NA	TRBV2	many	TRBJ1-5	CASSAWATRNQPQHF	TGTGCCAGCAGTGCTTGGGCTACACGGAATCAGCCCCAGCATTTT
NA	TRBV7-2	NA	TRBJ2-4	CASSSPRHYIQYF	TGTGCCAGCAGCTCCCCTAGGCATTACATTCAGTACTTC
NA	TRBV19	few	TRBJ2-1	CASSTLLSGYNEQFF	TGTGCCAGTAGCACCTTACTGTCGGGGTACAATGAGCAGTTCTTC
NA	TRBV9	NA	TRBJ1-4	CASSEGQGEKLFF	TGTGCCAGCAGCGAGGGACAAGGTGAAAAACTGTTTTTT
TRBD1	TRBV15	NA	TRBJ2-7	CATSRHRDRVYEQYF	TGTGCCACCAGCCGCCACCGGGACAGGGTGTACGAGCAGTACTTC
TRBD1	TRBV5-6	many	TRBJ2-5	CASSQPGQGRIGETQYF	TGTGCCAGCAGCCAACCCGGACAGGGGAGGATCGGGGAGACCCAGTACTTC
NA	TRBV30	NA	TRBJ2-6	CAWTPSSGANVLTF	TGTGCCTGGACACCCTCCTCTGGGGCCAACGTCCTGACTTTC
TRBD1	TRBV29-1	NA	TRBJ2-1	CSVSGTGGRGRASVFEQFF	TGCAGCGTTTCGGGGACAGGGGGCCGCGGGAGGGCCTCGGTGTTTGAGCAGTTCTTC
TRBD2	TRBV27	few	TRBJ2-7	CASSLEAGAVHEQYF	TGTGCCAGCAGTTTAGAAGCGGGGGCCGTCCACGAGCAGTACTTC
TRBD1	TRBV7-8	few	TRBJ2-2	CASSLALLGQGNTGELFF	TGTGCCAGCAGCTTAGCGTTGTTAGGACAGGGGAACACCGGGGAGCTGTTTTTT
NA	TRBV12-5	many	TRBJ2-7	CASGLGHGYEQYF	TGTGCTAGTGGTTTGGGGCACGGTTACGAGCAGTACTTC
TRBD1	TRBV19	NA	TRBJ2-7	CASSRVSPGTGRTEHYF	TGTGCCAGTAGTCGAGTCTCCCCCGGGACAGGGCGCACCGAGCATTACTTC
NA	TRBV2	NA	TRBJ2-2	CASLHGDTGGLFF	TGTGCCAGCCTACACGGGGACACCGGGGGGCTGTTTTTT
NA	TRBV6-2/TRBV6-3	many	TRBJ1-1	CASRIQGGVGTEAFF	TGTGCCAGCAGGATTCAGGGAGGAGTGGGCACTGAAGCTTTCTTT
TRBD1	TRBV7-9	NA	TRBJ1-6	CASAGQGGSPLHF	TGTGCCAGCGCGGGACAGGGGGGTTCACCCCTCCACTTT
NA	TRBV25-1	few	TRBJ1-2	CASSANPTTGVRANYGYTF	TGTGCCAGCAGTGCGAACCCCACGACAGGAGTAAGAGCTAACTATGGCTACACCTTC
NA	TRBV29-1	many	TRBJ2-3	CSVEYRRGSRDTQYF	TGCAGCGTTGAATATCGGCGGGGCTCTAGGGATACGCAGTATTTT
NA	TRBV11-2	NA	TRBJ2-7	CASSQEATVTSYEQYF	TGCGCCAGCAGCCAAGAAGCGACAGTGACCTCCTACGAGCAGTACTTC
NA	TRBV7-9	many	TRBJ1-1	CASSLEGDLNTEAFF	TGTGCCAGCAGCTTAGAAGGGGACCTGAACACTGAAGCTTTCTTT
NA	TRBV11-1	many	TRBJ2-1	CASSLVPGNEQFF	TGTGCCAGCAGCTTAGTCCCCGGCAATGAGCAGTTCTTC
TRBD2	TRBV4-1	few	TRBJ2-2	CASSRESGVAGDANTGELFF	TGCGCCAGCAGCCGAGAGTCCGGGGTAGCGGGGGACGCGAACACCGGGGAGCTGTTTTTT
NA	TRBV15	many	TRBJ1-1	CATSRVRGNTEAFF	TGTGCCACCAGCAGAGTGAGGGGGAACACTGAAGCTTTCTTT
TRBD2	TRBV4-1	NA	TRBJ2-7	CASSHLAGEQYF	TGCGCCAGCAGCCACCTAGCGGGGGAGCAGTACTTC
TRBD1	TRBV12-3/TRBV12-4	many	TRBJ1-1	CASTMDRVGTEAFF	TGTGCCAGCACCATGGACAGGGTGGGTACTGAAGCTTTCTTT
NA	TRBV20-1	NA	TRBJ2-7	CSASPGLPYEQYF	TGCAGTGCTAGTCCGGGACTGCCCTACGAGCAGTACTTC
TRBD2	TRBV28	many	TRBJ2-7	CASSLAREGREQYF	TGTGCCAGCAGTTTAGCGCGGGAGGGCCGGGAGCAGTACTTC
NA	TRBV5-5	few	TRBJ1-1	CASSLVLIPNTEAFF	TGTGCCAGCAGCTTGGTTTTGATACCGAACACTGAAGCTTTCTTT